The 9 T cell receptor beta chains given below trace back to one sample, sequenced in a study of shared clonotypes between healthy human individuals. Terminally differentiated effector memory CD45RA+ cells were left out of the naive CD8 fraction, which was CD45RO-negative and positively selected for CCR7. Assay used: immunoSEQ multiplex PCR; TCRdb lists only in-frame clones, some missing. Here the sample spans approximately 740,000 clones, roughly 92% being singletons. The sample consisted of naive CD8+ T cells sorted from blood. The receptors derive from a man younger than 45 in good health.

The genes are TRBV6-6 and TRBJ1-5; 9 bases align to TRBD1. CDR1 and CDR2 (germline): MNHNY, SVGAGI (reference sequence). Trimming cost V 4 bases and J 4 bases; bases outside gene matches: 2. This CDR3 contains 14 residues. The CDR3 region has the DNA TGTGCCAGCAGTTCCGGGACAGGGAATCAGCCCCAGCATTTT. Protein product: CASSSGTGNQPQHF.

The DNA for the CDR3 is TGTGCCAGCAGTTCGGGACAGGCTAATGAAAAACTGTTTTTT. Protein: CASSSGQANEKLFF. The rearrangement uses TRBV27 and TRBJ1-4; TRBD1 matches 8 bases. V gave up 4 bases and J gave up 3 bases; unmatched junction bases: 1. The CDR3 is 14 amino acids. CDR1 is MNHEY, CDR2 SMNVEV, per germline (reference sequence).

This chain uses TRBV28 with TRBJ1-2; D may be TRBD1 (5 bases). Germline CDR1 reads MDHEN; CDR2 reads SYDVKM. This CDR3 contains 13 residues. V dropped 3 bases and J dropped 6 bases, with 11 bases sitting between them. CDR3 in DNA: TGTGCCAGCAGTTTCGGAACAGGTGATGGCTACACCTTC. Encoded protein: CASSFGTGDGYTF.

The rearrangement joins TRBV5-1 to TRBJ2-7; D is possibly TRBD1 (5 bases). V gave up 1 base and J gave up 2 bases, with 13 bases separating them. The germline V gene has CDR1 SGHRS and CDR2 YFSETQ. The CDR3 contains 15 residues. The CDR3 DNA follows: TGCGCCAGCAGCTTGTCTCAGGGTGCTCCCTACGAGCAGTACTTC. Amino acids: CASSLSQGAPYEQYF.

This clone was counted a few times. The chain's CDR3 is CSVVSRLRGSYNEQFF. The CDR3 DNA sequence: TGCAGCGTTGTGAGTCGCCTTCGAGGCTCCTACAATGAGCAGTTCTTC. This chain links TRBV29-1 with TRBJ2-1; D gene ambiguous. The CDR3 runs to 16 residues. In germline, CDR1 is SQVTM, CDR2 ANQGSEA. V lost 4 bases and J 0 bases, leaving 16 bases between the germline ends.

This clone turned up a few times. The V call is TRBV27, the J call TRBJ2-7; 7 bases match TRBD1. The CDR3 length is 13 residues. The trim removed 6 bases at V and 3 bases at J, leaving 5 bases unmatched. Germline lookup yields CDR1 MNHEY and CDR2 SMNVEV (reference sequence). The CDR3 sequence: CASSRGQDYEQYF. CDR3 DNA: TGTGCCAGCAGCCGTGGACAGGACTACGAGCAGTACTTC.

The rearrangement joins TRBV9 to TRBJ2-2, with a weak D call TRBD2 (5 bases). The CDR3 loop spans 16 amino acids. The V end was cut by 0 bases, the J end by 3 bases, with 12 bases between. Looked up from germline, CDR1 is SGDLS and CDR2 is YYNGEE. The chain's CDR3 is CASSVGPTRYTGELFF. The CDR3 DNA follows: TGTGCCAGCAGCGTAGGCCCTACTAGATACACCGGGGAGCTGTTTTTT.

About this clone itself: Other DNA sequences in this sample translate to the same CDR3. The chain employs TRBV7-9 and TRBJ2-7; TRBD2 matches 13 bases. The germline gives CDR1 SEHNR, CDR2 FQNEAQ (reference sequence). Trimming at V came to 1 base and at J to 1 base, leaving 1 base not matched to a gene. The CDR3 contains 16 residues. The CDR3 DNA sequence: TGTGCCAGCAGCTTAGTGGGACTAGCGGGATCCTACGAGCAGTACTTC. The encoded protein is CASSLVGLAGSYEQYF. The entire variable domain, with the rest obtained from reference TRBV7-9 and TRBJ2-7, is as follows: DTGVSQNPRHKITKRGQNVTFRCDPISEHNRLYWYRQTLGQGPEFLTYFQNEAQLEKSRLLSDRFSAERPKGSFSTLEIQRTEQGDSAMYLCASSLVGLAGSYEQYFGPGTRLTVT.

The chain recombines TRBV29-1 with TRBJ2-2; 9 bases agree with TRBD2. The CDR3 spans 14 residues. V dropped 3 bases and J dropped 5; count of bases not matched to a gene: 4. Germline V gene lookup returns CDR1 SQVTM and CDR2 ANQGSEA. The CDR3 DNA follows: TGCAGCGTTGATAGCGGGAGCTTTACCGGGGAGCTGTTTTTT. Translating it yields CSVDSGSFTGELFF.